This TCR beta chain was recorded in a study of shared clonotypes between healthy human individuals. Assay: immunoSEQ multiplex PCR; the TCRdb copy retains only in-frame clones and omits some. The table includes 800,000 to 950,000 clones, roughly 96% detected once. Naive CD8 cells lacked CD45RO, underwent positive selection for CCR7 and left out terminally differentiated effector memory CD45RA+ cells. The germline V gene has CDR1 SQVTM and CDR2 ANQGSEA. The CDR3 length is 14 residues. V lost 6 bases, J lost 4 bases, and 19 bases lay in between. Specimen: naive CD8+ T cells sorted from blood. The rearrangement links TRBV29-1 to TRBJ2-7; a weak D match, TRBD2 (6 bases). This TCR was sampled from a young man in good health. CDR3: CSVRAETAGYEQYF. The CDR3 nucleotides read TGCAGCGTACGGGCCGAAACGGCGGGGTACGAGCAGTACTTC.